The sequence of this T cell receptor (beta chain) was determined in a study of blood T cell repertoires in COVID-19. Study-wide context: Specimens from acute and convalescent COVID-19 originated in the United States, Italy and Spain. T cells, B-cell-depleted T cells, or PBMCs provided the cDNA or gDNA that served as material.

Authors' data handling: From reference gene primer amplification, estimates of nucleated cell counts were derived. The table came from immunoSEQ multiplex PCR; TCRdb's copy has only in-frame clones and leaves some out. V and J calls and clone size are as listed in that table; D and trimming were resolved from the DNA. This sample has approximately 70,000 clones, with approximately 88% found just once. In germline, CDR1 is MNHEY, CDR2 SVGAGI. The CDR3 loop spans 15 amino acids. V was cut by 2 bases and J by 8 bases, with 16 bases left in between. The receptor's source is a man at least 80 years old with active or convalescent COVID-19. The chain carries TRBV6-5 and TRBJ2-1; no firm D call. Material for sequencing was peripheral blood. Written as DNA, the CDR3 is TGTGCCAGCAGTTACCAAAATGCGGATGCCGATGAGCAGTTCTTC. Amino acids: CASSYQNADADEQFF.